A single TCR beta chain is shown here with its context. Naive CD8 cells lacked CD45RO and underwent positive selection for CCR7, leaving out terminally differentiated effector memory CD45RA+ cells. The CDR3 loop spans 13 amino acids. Trimming removed 3 bases at V and 2 bases at J, with 8 bases between. Per the germline V gene, CDR1 is MNHNS and CDR2 is SASEGT. Profiling relied on immunoSEQ multiplex PCR, and the TCRdb table lists in-frame clones only, not all of them. Of around 2.1 million clones listed, just over 90% are singletons. The data derive from a study of shared clonotypes between healthy human individuals.

The TCR originated in a man aged 18 to 35 in good health. Some clones in this sample may be carry-over from other donors' samples. The genes are TRBV6-1 and TRBJ2-7; unclear D gene. Sequencing was done on a sample of naive CD8+ T cells from PBMCs. CDR3 coding DNA: TGTGCCAGCAGTGAGGGGTGGGCCTACGAGCAGTACTTC. Its protein product is CASSEGWAYEQYF.